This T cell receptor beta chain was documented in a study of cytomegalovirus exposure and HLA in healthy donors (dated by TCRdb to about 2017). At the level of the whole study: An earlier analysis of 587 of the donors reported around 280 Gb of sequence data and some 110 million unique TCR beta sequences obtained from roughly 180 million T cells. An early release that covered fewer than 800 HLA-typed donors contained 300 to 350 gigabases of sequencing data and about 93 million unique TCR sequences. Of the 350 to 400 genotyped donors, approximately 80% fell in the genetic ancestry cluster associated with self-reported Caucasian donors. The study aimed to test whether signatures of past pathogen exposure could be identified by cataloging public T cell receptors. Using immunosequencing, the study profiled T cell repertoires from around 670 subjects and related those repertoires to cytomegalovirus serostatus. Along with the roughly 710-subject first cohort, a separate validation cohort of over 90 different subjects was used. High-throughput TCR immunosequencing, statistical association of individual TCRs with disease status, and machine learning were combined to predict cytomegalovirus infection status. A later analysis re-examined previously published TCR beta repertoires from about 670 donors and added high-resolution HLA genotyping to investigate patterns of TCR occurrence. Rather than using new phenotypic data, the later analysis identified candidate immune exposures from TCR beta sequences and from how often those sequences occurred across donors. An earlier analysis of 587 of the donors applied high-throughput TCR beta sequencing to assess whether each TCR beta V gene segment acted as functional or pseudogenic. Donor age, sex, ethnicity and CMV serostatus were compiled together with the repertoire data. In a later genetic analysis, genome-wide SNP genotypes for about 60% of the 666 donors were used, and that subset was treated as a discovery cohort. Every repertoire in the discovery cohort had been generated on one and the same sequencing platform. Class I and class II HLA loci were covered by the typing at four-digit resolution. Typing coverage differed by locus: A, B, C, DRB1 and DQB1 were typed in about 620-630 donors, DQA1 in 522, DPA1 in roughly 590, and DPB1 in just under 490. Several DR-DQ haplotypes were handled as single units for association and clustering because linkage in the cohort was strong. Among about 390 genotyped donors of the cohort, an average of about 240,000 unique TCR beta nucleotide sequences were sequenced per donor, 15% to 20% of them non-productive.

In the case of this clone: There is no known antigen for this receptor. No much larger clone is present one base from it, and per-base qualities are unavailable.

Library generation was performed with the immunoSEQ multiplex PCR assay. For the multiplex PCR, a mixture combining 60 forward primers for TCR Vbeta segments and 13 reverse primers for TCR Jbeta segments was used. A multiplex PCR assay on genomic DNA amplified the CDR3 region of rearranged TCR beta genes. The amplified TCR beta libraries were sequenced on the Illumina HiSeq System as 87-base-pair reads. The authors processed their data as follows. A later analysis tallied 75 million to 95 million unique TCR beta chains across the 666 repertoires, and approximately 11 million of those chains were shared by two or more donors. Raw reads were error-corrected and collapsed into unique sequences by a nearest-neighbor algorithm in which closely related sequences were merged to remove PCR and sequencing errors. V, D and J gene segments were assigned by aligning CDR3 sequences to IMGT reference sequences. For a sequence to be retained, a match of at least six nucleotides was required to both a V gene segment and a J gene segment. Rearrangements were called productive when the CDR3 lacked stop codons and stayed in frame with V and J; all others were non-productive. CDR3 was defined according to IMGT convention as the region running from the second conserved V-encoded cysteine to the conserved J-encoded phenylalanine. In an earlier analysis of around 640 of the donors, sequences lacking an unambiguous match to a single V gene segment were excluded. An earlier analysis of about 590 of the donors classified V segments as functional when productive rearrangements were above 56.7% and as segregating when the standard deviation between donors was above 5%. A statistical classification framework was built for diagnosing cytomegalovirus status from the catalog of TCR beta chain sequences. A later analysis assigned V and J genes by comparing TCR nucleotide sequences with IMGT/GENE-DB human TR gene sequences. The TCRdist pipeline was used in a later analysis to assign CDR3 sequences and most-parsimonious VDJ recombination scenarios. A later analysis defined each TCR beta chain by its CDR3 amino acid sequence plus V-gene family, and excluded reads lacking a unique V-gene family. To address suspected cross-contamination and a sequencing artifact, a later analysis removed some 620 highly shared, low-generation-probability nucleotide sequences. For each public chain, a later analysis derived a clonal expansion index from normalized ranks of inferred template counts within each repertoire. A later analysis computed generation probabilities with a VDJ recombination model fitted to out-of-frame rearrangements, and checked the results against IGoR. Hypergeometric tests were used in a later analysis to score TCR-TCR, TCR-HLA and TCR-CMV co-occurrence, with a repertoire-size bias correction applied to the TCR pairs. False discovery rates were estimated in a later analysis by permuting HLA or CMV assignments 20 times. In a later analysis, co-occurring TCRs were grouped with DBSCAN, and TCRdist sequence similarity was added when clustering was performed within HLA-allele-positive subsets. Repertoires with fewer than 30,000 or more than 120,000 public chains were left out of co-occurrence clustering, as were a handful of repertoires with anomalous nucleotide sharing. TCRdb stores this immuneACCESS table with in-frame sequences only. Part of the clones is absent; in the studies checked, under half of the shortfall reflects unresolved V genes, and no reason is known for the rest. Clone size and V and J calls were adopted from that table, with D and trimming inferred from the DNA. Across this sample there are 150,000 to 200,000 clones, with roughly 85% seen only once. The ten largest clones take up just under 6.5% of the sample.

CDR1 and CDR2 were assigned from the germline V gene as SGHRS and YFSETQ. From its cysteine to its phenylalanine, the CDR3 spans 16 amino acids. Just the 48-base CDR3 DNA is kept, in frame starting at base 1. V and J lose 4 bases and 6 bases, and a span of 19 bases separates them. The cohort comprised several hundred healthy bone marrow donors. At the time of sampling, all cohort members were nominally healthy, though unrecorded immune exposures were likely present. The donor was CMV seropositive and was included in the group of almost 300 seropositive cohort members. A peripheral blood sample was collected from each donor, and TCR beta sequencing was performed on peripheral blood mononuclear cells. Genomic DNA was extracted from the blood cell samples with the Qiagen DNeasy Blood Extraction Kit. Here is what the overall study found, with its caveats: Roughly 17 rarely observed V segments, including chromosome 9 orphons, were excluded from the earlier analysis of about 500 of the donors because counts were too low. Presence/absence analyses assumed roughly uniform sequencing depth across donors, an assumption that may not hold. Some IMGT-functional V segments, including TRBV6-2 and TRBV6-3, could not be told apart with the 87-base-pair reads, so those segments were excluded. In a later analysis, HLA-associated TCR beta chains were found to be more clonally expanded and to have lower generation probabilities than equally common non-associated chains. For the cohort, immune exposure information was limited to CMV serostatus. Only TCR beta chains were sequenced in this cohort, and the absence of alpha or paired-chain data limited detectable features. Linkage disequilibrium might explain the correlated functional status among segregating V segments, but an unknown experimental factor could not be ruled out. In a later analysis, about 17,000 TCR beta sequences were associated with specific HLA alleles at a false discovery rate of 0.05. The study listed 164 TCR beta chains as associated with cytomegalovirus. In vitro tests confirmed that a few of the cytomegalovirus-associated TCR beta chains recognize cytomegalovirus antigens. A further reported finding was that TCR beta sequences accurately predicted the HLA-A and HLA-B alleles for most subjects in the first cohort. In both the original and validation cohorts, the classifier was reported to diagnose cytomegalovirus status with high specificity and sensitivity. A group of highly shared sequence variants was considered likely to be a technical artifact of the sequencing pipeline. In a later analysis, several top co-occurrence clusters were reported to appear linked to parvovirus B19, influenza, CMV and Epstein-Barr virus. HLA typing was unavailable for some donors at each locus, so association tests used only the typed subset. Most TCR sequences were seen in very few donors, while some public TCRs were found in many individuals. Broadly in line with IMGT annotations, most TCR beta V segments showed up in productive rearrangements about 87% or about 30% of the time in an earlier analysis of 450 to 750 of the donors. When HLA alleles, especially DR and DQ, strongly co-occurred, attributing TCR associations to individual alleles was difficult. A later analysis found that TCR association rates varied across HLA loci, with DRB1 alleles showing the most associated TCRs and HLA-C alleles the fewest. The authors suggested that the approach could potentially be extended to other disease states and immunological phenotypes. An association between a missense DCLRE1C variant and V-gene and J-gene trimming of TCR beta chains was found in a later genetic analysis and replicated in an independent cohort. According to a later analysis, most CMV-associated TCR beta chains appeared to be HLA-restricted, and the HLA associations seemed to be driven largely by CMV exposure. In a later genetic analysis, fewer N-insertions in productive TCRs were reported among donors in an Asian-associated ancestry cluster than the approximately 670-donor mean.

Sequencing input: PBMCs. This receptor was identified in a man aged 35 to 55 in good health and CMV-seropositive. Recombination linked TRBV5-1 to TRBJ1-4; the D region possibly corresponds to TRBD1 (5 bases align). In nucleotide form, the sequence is TGCGCCAGCAGCCCTAGACAGACACCGAGCTATGAAAAACTGTTTTTT. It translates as CASSPRQTPSYEKLFF.